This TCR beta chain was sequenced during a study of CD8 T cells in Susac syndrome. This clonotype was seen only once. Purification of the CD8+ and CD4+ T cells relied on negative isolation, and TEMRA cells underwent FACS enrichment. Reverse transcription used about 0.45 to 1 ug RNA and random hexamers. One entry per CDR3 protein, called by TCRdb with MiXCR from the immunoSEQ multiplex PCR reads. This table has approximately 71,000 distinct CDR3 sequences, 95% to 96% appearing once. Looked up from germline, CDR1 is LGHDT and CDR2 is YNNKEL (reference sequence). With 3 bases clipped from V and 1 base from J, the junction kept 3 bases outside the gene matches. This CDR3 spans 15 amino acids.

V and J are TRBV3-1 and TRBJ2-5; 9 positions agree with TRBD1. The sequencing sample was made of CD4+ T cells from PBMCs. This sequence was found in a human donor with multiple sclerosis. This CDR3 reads CASSQGQGFQETQYF. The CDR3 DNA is TGTGCCAGCAGCCAGGGACAGGGTTTCCAAGAGACCCAGTACTTC.